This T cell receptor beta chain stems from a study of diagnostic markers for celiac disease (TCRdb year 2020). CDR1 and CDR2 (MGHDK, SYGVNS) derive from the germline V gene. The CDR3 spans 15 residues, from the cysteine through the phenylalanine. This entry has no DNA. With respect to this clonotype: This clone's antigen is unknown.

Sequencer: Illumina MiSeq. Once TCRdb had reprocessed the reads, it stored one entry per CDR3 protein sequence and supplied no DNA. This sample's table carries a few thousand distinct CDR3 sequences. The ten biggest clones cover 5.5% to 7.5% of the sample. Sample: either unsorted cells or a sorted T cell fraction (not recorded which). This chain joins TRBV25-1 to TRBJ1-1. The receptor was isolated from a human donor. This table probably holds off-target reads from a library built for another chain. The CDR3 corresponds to CASSEAQVWNTEAFF.